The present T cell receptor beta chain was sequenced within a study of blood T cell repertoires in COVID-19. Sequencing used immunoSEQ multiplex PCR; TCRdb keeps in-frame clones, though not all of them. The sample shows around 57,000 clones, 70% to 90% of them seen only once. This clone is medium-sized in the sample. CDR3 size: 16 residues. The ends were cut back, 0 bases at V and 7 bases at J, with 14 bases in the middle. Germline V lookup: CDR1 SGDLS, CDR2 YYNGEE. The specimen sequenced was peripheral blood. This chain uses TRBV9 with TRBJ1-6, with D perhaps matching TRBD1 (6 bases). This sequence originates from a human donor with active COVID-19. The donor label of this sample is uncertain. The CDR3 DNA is TGTGCCAGCAGCGTAGCTTACAGGGCCGGGAATTCACCCCTCCACTTT. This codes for CASSVAYRAGNSPLHF.